A selection of T cell receptor beta chains follows, all from one sample in a study of long-term antiretroviral therapy in people with HIV. Assay used: immunoSEQ multiplex PCR; TCRdb lists only in-frame clones, some missing. The table lists more than 20,000 clones, 70% to 85% of them singletons, with 3.5% to 6% in the top ten. The sequences come from unsorted PBMCs, collected 0.5 years after starting antiretroviral therapy. The receptors here all came from a man aged 18-30 years with HIV. CDR3s include the opening cysteine and the closing phenylalanine or tryptophan. The D gene is left open where the match is weak. Rows may omit the clone size; those that give it use once, few, many or a size class.

length	V	D	size	CDR3
13	TRBV5-4	NA	NA	CASKIIGDEKLFF
14	TRBV6-4	NA	NA	CASSDSADTGELFF
12	TRBV2	NA	NA	CASSEDVQPQHF
19	TRBV5-5	TRBD2	NA	CASSLGGTSGGHIYNEQFF
15	TRBV7-9	NA	NA	CASSPEGVLNTEAFF
15	TRBV5-1	TRBD1	NA	CASIPGTGNTGELFF
15	TRBV7-2	TRBD1	few	CASSLGQGNNQPQHF
15	TRBV7-9	TRBD1	NA	CASSQQGTVNQPQHF
14	TRBV6-4	TRBD2	NA	CASSSGGPTDTQYF
15	TRBV4-1	NA	NA	CASSLPIPAYNEQFF
15	TRBV5-1	NA	NA	CASSLNTNRNTEAFF
12	TRBV28	NA	NA	CASTKGRGEQYF
14	TRBV2	NA	NA	CASKGDSTNQPQHF
13	TRBV28	TRBD1	NA	CASNEGADYGYTF
15	TRBV7-9	TRBD1	NA	CASSLGDRGGYGYTF
15	TRBV6-5	TRBD1	NA	CASSYRGQSGNTIYF
16	TRBV15	TRBD1	NA	CATSRDLDRGEETQYF
14	TRBV5-1	TRBD1	NA	CASSLGDSNNEQFF
15	TRBV6-5	TRBD2	few	CASSYSQRGVGELFF
15	TRBV21-1	NA	NA	CASSPQCPMKNIQYF
14	TRBV6-5	NA	once	CASTRAGITGELFF
13	TRBV7-2	NA	NA	CASRRGGSETQYF
15	TRBV7-9	NA	NA	CASSLGDWSPYEQYF
16	TRBV27	TRBD1	NA	CASSLFGTGSTDTQYF
15	TRBV4-2	NA	NA	CASSQGKGLGTEAFF
15	TRBV11-2	NA	NA	CASSASLVRTDTQYF